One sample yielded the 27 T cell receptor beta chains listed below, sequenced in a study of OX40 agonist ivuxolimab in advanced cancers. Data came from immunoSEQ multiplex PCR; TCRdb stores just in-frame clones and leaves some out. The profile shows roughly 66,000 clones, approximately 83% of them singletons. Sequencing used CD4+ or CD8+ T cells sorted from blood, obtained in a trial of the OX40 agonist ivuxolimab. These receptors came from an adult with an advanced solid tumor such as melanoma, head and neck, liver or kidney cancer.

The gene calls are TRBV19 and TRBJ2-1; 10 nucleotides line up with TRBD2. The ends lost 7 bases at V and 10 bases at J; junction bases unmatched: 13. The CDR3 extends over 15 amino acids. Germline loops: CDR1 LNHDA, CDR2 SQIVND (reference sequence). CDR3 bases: TGTGCCAGTACCACAAGCGGGAGGGCCCCCGCGGAGCAGTTCTTC. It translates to CASTTSGRAPAEQFF. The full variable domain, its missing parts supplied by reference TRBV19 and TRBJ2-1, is DGGITQSPKYLFRKEGQNVTLSCEQNLNHDAMYWYRQDPGQGLRLIYYSQIVNDFQKGDIAEGYSVSREKKESFPLTVTSAQKNPTAFYLCASTTSGRAPAEQFFGPGTRLTVL.

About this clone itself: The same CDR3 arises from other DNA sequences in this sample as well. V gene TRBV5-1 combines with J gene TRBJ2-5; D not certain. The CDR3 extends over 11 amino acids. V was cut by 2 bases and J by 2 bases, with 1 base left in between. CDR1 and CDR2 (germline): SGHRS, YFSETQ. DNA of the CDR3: TGCGCCAGCAGCTTTCAAGAGACCCAGTACTTC. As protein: CASSFQETQYF.

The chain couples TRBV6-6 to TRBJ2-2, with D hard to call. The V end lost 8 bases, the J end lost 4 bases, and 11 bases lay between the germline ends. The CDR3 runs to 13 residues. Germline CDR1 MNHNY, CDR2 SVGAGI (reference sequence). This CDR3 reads CASRLIGTGELFF. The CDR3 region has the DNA TGTGCCAGCCGTCTTATTGGCACCGGGGAGCTGTTTTTT.

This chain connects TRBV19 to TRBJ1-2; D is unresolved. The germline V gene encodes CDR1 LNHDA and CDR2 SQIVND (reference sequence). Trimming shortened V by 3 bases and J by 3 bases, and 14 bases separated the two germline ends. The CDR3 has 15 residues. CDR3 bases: TGTGCCAGTAGTATTCAAGGGTCGACTTACTATGGCTACACCTTC. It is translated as CASSIQGSTYYGYTF.

The CDR3 nucleotides are TGTGCCTGGAGTCCAGGGGGTGGCTACACCTTC. It is translated as CAWSPGGGYTF. The V and J genes are TRBV30 and TRBJ1-2; 7 nucleotides align to TRBD1. The CDR3 loop spans 11 amino acids. V gave up 2 bases and J gave up 7 bases; unmatched junction bases: 1. The germline CDR1 and CDR2 sequences are GTSNPN and SVGIG (reference sequence).

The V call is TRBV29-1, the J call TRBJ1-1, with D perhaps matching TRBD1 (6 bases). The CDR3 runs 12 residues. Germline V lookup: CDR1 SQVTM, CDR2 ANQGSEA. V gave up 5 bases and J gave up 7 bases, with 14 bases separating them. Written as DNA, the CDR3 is TGCAGCGTTCGACAGGATAAGGTTGAAGCTTTCTTT. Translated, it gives CSVRQDKVEAFF.

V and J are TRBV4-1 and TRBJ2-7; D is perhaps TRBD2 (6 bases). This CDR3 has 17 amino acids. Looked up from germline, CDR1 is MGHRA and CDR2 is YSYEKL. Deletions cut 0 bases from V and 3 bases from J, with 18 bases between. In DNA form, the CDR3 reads TGCGCCAGCAGCCAAGAACCACGTGGCCTAGCGTTCTACGAGCAGTACTTC. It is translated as CASSQEPRGLAFYEQYF.

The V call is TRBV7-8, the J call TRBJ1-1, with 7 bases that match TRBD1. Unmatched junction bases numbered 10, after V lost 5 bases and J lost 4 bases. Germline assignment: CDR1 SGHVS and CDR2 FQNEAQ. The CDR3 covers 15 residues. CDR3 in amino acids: CASSPYRGLSTEAFF. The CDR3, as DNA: TGTGCCAGCAGCCCGTACAGGGGACTTAGCACTGAAGCTTTCTTT. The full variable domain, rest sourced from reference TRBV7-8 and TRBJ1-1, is GAGVSQSPRYKVAKRGQDVALRCDPISGHVSLFWYQQALGQGPEFLTYFQNEAQLDKSGLPSDRFFAERPEGSVSTLKIQRTQQEDSAVYLCASSPYRGLSTEAFFGQGTRLTVV.

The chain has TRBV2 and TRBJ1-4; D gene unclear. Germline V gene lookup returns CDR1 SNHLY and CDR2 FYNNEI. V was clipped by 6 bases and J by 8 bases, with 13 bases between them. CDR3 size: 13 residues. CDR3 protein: CASRGYPGEKLFF. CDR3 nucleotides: TGTGCCAGCAGGGGATATCCGGGGGAAAAACTGTTTTTT.

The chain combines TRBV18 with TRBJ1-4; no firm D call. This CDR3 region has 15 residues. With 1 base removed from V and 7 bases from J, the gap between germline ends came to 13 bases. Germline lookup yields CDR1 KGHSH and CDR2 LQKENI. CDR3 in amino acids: CASSPLRAPGEKLFF. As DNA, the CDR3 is TGTGCCAGCTCACCACTTCGGGCGCCGGGTGAAAAACTGTTTTTT.

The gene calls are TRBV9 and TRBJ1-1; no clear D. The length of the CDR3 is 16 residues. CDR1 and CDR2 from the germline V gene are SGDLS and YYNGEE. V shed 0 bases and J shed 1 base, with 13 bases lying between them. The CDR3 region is CASSVEGSSRNTEAFF. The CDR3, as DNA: TGTGCCAGCAGCGTAGAAGGCTCTAGTCGGAACACTGAAGCTTTCTTT.

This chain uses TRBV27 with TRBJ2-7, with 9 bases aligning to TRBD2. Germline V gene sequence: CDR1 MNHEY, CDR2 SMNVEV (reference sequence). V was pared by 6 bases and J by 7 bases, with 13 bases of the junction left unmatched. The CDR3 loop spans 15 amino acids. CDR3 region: CASSPSVAGAGEQYF. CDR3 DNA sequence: TGTGCCAGCAGCCCTTCGGTAGCGGGAGCGGGTGAGCAGTACTTC.

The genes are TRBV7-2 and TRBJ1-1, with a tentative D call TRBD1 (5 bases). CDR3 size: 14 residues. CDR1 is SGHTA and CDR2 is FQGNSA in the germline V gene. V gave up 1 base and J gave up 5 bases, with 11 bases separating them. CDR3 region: CASSLGGIKTEAFF. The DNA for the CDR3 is TGTGCCAGCAGCTTAGGGGGCATCAAAACTGAAGCTTTCTTT.

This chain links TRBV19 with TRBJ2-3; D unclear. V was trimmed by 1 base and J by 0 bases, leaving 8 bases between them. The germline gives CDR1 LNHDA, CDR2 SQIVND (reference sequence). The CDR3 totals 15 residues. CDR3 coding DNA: TGTGCCAGTAGTATAGCAGCGACTAGCACAGATACGCAGTATTTT. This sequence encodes CASSIAATSTDTQYF. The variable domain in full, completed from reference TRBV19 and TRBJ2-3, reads DGGITQSPKYLFRKEGQNVTLSCEQNLNHDAMYWYRQDPGQGLRLIYYSQIVNDFQKGDIAEGYSVSREKKESFPLTVTSAQKNPTAFYLCASSIAATSTDTQYFGPGTRLTVL.

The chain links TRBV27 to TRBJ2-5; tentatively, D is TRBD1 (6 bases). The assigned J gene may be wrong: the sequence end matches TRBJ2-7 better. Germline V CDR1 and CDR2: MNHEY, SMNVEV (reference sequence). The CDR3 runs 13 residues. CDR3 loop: CASSGTHSYEQYF. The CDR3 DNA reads TGTGCCAGCAGTGGGACACACTCCTACGAGCAGTACTTC.

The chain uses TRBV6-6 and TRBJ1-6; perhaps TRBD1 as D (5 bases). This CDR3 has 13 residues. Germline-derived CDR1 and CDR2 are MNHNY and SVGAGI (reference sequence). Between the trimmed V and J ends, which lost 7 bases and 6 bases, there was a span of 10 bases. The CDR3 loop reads CASKGPVNSPLHF. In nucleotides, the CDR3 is TGTGCCAGCAAGGGGCCGGTTAATTCACCCCTCCACTTT.

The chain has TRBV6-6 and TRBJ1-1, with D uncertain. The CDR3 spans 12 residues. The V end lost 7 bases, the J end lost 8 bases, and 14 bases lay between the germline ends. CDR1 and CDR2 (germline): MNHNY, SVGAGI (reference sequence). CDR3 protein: CASTIRPPEAFF. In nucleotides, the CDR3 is TGTGCCAGCACCATAAGGCCTCCGGAAGCTTTCTTT.

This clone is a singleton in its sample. In nucleotides, the CDR3 is TGTGCCAGCAGCCAAGTAGTAAACACCTTAAGCTCTGGGGCCAACGTCCTGACTTTC. Its translation is CASSQVVNTLSSGANVLTF. The chain joins TRBV4-2 to TRBJ2-6; no firm D call. With 1 base removed from V and 0 bases from J, the gap between germline ends came to 16 bases. Germline V CDR1 and CDR2: LGHNA, YNFKEQ. The CDR3 is 19 amino acids.

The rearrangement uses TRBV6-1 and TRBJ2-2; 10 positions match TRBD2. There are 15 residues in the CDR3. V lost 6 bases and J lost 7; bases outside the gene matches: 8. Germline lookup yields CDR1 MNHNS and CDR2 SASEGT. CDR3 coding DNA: TGTGCCAGCAGCCCTAGCGGGAGTACGAACGGGGAGCTGTTTTTT. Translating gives CASSPSGSTNGELFF.

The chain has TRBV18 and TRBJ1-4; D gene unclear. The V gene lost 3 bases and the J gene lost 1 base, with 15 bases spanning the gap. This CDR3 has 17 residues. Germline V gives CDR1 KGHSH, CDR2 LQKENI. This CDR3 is CASSPVEGSGTNEKLFF. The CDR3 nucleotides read TGTGCCAGCTCACCGGTAGAAGGGTCAGGAACTAATGAAAAACTGTTTTTT. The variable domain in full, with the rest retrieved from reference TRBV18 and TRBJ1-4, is NAGVMQNPRHLVRRRGQEARLRCSPMKGHSHVYWYRQLPEEGLKFMVYLQKENIIDESGMPKERFSAEFPKEGPSILRIQQVVRGDSAAYFCASSPVEGSGTNEKLFFGSGTQLSVL.

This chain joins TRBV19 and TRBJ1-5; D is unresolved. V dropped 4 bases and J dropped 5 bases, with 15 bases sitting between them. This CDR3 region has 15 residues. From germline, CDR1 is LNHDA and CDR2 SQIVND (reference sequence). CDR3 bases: TGTGCCAGTAGTACCAGGCCCACGGCGCATCAGCCCCAGCATTTT. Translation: CASSTRPTAHQPQHF. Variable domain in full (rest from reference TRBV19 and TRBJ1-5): DGGITQSPKYLFRKEGQNVTLSCEQNLNHDAMYWYRQDPGQGLRLIYYSQIVNDFQKGDIAEGYSVSREKKESFPLTVTSAQKNPTAFYLCASSTRPTAHQPQHFGDGTRLSIL.

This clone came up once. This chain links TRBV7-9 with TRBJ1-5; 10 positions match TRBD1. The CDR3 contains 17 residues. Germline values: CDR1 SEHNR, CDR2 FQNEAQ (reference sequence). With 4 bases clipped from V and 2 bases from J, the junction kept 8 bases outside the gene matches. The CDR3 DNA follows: TGTGCCAGCAGCTATTCCACCGGGACAGGGGGCAATCAGCCCCAGCATTTT. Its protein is CASSYSTGTGGNQPQHF.

The CDR3 DNA is TGTGCCAGCACTTATGGGTTAGCGATCGACACCGGGGAGCTGTTTTTT. Amino acids: CASTYGLAIDTGELFF. The chain is built from TRBV9 and TRBJ2-2; possible D gene TRBD2, 5 bases. CDR3 size: 16 residues. The germline CDR1 and CDR2 sequences are SGDLS and YYNGEE. The V end was cut by 6 bases, the J end by 3 bases, with 18 bases between. Filled out from reference TRBV9 and TRBJ2-2, the complete variable domain reads DSGVTQTPKHLITATGQRVTLRCSPRSGDLSVYWYQQSLDQGLQFLIQYYNGEERAKGNILERFSAQQFPDLHSELNLSSLELGDSALYFCASTYGLAIDTGELFFGEGSRLTVL.

CDR3 amino acids: CASSYLGFSNQPQHF. The DNA of the CDR3 is TGTGCCAGCAGTTACCTGGGATTTAGCAATCAGCCCCAGCATTTT. This sequence joins TRBV6-7 and TRBJ1-5; D is unclear. TRBV6-7 is filed as an ORF, its function uncertain. This CDR3 comprises 15 residues. Trimming took 2 bases from V and 0 from J, leaving 8 bases between them.

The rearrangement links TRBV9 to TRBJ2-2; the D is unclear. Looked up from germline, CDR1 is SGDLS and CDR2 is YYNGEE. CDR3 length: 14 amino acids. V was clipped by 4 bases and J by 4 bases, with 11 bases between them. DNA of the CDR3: TGTGCCAGCAGCAGCAGGTGGGGCACCGGGGAGCTGTTTTTT. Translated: CASSSRWGTGELFF. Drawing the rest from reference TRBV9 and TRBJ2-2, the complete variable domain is DSGVTQTPKHLITATGQRVTLRCSPRSGDLSVYWYQQSLDQGLQFLIQYYNGEERAKGNILERFSAQQFPDLHSELNLSSLELGDSALYFCASSSRWGTGELFFGEGSRLTVL.

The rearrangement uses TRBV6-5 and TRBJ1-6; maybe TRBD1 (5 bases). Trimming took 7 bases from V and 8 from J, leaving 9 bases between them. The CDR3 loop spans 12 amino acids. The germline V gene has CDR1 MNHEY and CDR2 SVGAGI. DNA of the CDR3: TGTGCCAGCAAGAGGGGAGATTCACCCCTCCACTTT. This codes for CASKRGDSPLHF.

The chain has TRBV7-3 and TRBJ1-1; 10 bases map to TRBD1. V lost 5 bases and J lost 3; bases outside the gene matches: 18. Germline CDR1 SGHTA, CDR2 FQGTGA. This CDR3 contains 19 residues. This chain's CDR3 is CASSPFRLTAGTGDTEAFF. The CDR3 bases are TGTGCCAGCAGCCCCTTTCGCTTAACGGCCGGGACAGGGGACACTGAAGCTTTCTTT.